This T cell receptor beta chain is from a study of blood T cell repertoires in COVID-19. Study information: Italy, Spain and the United States were the sources of the convalescent and acute COVID-19 samples. The cDNA or gDNA used as material had been derived from T cells, B-cell-depleted T cells, or PBMCs.

In the original analysis: Reference gene primers were amplified, and this amplification served to estimate nucleated cell counts. TCRdb's table, derived via immunoSEQ multiplex PCR, lists solely in-frame clones and lacks some. The DNA gave D and trimming, while V, J and clone size come from that table. In the table there are 50,000 or so clones, 90% of which are singletons. The CDR3 is made up of 15 amino acids. Looked up from germline, CDR1 is LNHDA and CDR2 is SQIVND (reference sequence). Trimming shortened V by 1 base and J by 1 base, and 5 bases separated the two germline ends. The chain employs TRBV19 and TRBJ2-6, with D unclear. What was sequenced was peripheral blood. This clonotype originated in a woman aged 80 or over with acute or convalescent COVID-19. The CDR3 region has the DNA TGTGCCAGTAGTATAGGCCAGTCTGGGGCCAACGTCCTGACTTTC. Encoded protein: CASSIGQSGANVLTF.